This TCR beta chain was documented in a study of CD8 T cells in Susac syndrome. Across the whole study: Patients with Susac syndrome who were sequenced included roughly 6 with active disease and about 8 in remission.

About 0.5 to 1 ug RNA was reverse transcribed with random hexamers. TCRdb re-derived calls from the immunoSEQ multiplex PCR reads in MiXCR, one entry per CDR3 protein. The table lists more than 65,000 distinct CDR3 sequences, just under 95% of them singletons. This TCR came from a human donor with Susac syndrome. The sequenced material came from CD8+ T cells from PBMCs.

The chain's CDR3 is CASSPRPVAKNIQYF. The DNA for the CDR3 is TGTGCCAGTAGTCCCCGACCTGTAGCCAAAAACATTCAGTACTTC. This sequence joins TRBV19 and TRBJ2-4; D unresolved. The CDR3 has 15 amino acids. The germline V gene has CDR1 LNHDA and CDR2 SQIVND (reference sequence). Trimming removed 5 bases from V and 0 bases from J, with 11 bases in between.